This TCR beta chain came from a study of T cell responses to AZD1222 COVID-19 vaccine. The study's findings and limits: Rises in breadth and depth of Spike-specific TCRs came after two AZD1222 doses.

Produced via immunoSEQ multiplex PCR; TCRdb's table is partial and in-frame only. The repertoire consists of approximately 120,000 clones, with 80% to 90% occurring once and the leading ten covering 1.5% to 1.9%. To note about this clone: Its antigen is not identified.

The source material was peripheral blood, sampled on day 0 of AZD1222 vaccination. The TCR originated in an adult in good health.

The CDR3 DNA is TGTGCCACCAGTGACCCCGGACAAAATGAAAAACTGTTTTTT. Amino acid sequence: CATSDPGQNEKLFF. The gene calls are TRBV24-1 and TRBJ1-4; maybe TRBD1 (5 bases). The CDR3 runs 14 residues. Looked up from germline, CDR1 is KGHDR and CDR2 is SFDVKD. Trimming shortened V by 4 bases and J by 5 bases, and 10 bases separated the two germline ends.